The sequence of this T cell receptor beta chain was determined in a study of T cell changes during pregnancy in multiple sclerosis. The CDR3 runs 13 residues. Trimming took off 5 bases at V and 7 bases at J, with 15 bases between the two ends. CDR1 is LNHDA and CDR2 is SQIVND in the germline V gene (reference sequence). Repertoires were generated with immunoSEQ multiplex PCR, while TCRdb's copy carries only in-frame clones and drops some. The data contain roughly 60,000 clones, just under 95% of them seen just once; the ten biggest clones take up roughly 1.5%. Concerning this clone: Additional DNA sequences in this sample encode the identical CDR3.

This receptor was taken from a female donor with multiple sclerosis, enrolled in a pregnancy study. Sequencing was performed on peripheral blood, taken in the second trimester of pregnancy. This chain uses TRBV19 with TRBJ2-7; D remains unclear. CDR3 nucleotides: TGTGCCAGTAGTTCTCAACATACGGAGGAGCAGTACTTC. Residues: CASSSQHTEEQYF. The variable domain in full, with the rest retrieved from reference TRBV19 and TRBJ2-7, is DGGITQSPKYLFRKEGQNVTLSCEQNLNHDAMYWYRQDPGQGLRLIYYSQIVNDFQKGDIAEGYSVSREKKESFPLTVTSAQKNPTAFYLCASSSQHTEEQYFGPGTRLTVT.